This T cell receptor (beta chain) was obtained from a study of cytomegalovirus exposure and HLA in healthy donors. As for the study in general: A prior study identified 117 million unique TCR beta sequences from some 200 million T cells.

Overall study results and limits: Some public TCRs appeared in many individuals, while most sequences were rare. Later genetic work tied a missense DCLRE1C variant to beta-chain V and J trimming.

The CDR3 length is 15 residues. The germline CDR1 and CDR2 sequences are SGHTA and FQGNSA. V dropped 4 bases and J dropped 3; count of bases not matched to a gene: 4. Regarding this clone: Its antigen remains unidentified.

The PCR used 60 Vbeta and 13 Jbeta primers. Assay used: immunoSEQ multiplex PCR; TCRdb lists only in-frame clones, some missing. The sample lists roughly 76,000 clones, 70% to 90% occurring once. This sequence joins TRBV7-2 and TRBJ2-4; 9 bases map to TRBD2. Sequenced sample: PBMCs. The sequence was collected from a woman aged 30 to 39 in good health and CMV-seronegative. The CDR3 sequence: CASSSRLADKNIQYF. CDR3 bases: TGTGCCAGCAGCTCCCGACTAGCGGACAAAAACATTCAGTACTTC.